This is a list of T cell receptor beta chains from one sample in a study of T cells in Graves' hyperthyroidism and ophthalmopathy. TCRdb reanalysed the multiplex PCR reads using MiXCR and keeps one entry per CDR3 protein. The repertoire includes hundreds of thousands of distinct CDR3 sequences, 14% of them detected once, and 10% to 13% sits in the top ten. Sample: blood. These receptor sequences come from a woman in her late teens or twenties with Graves' hyperthyroidism. The CDR3 runs from the conserved cysteine through the conserved F or W. D genes are given only for firm matches. Expanded clones get a size class; other rows say once, few or many, or leave the size out.

size: .; D: TRBD1; V: TRBV19; J: TRBJ2-5; CDR3: CASSATGGAGLKTQYF; DNA: TGTGCCAGTAGTGCCACAGGGGGCGCGGGTTTAAAGACCCAGTACTTC
size: .; D: .; V: TRBV27; J: TRBJ2-6; CDR3: CASGGLGSGANVLTF; DNA: TGTGCCAGCGGCGGGCTGGGCTCTGGGGCCAACGTCCTGACTTTC
size: few; D: .; V: TRBV6-4; J: TRBJ2-1; CDR3: CASSLTPSNEQFF; DNA: TGTGCCAGCAGTCTTACCCCCTCCAATGAGCAGTTCTTC
size: many; D: .; V: TRBV29-1; J: TRBJ2-5; CDR3: CSVDGGWETQYF; DNA: TGCAGCGTGGATGGGGGCTGGGAGACCCAGTACTTC
size: many; D: TRBD1; V: TRBV7-8; J: TRBJ2-5; CDR3: CASSYRDSQETQYF; DNA: TGTGCCAGCAGCTACCGGGACAGTCAAGAGACCCAGTACTTC
size: few; D: .; V: TRBV25-1; J: TRBJ2-6; CDR3: CASSEWSTSSGANVLTF; DNA: TGTGCCAGCAGTGAATGGTCCACCTCCTCTGGGGCCAACGTCCTGACTTTC
size: many; D: TRBD2; V: TRBV12-3/TRBV12-4; J: TRBJ2-5; CDR3: CASSSWTSGSHSQYF; DNA: TGTGCCAGCAGTTCTTGGACTAGCGGGAGTCATTCCCAGTACTTC
size: many; D: .; V: TRBV12-3/TRBV12-4; J: TRBJ2-1; CDR3: CASSLPIANEQFF; DNA: TGTGCCAGCAGTCTCCCGATAGCGAATGAGCAGTTCTTC
size: few; D: .; V: TRBV12-3/TRBV12-4; J: TRBJ2-1; CDR3: CASSPGHHNEQFF; DNA: TGTGCCAGCAGCCCGGGACACCACAATGAGCAGTTCTTC
size: many; D: TRBD1; V: TRBV15; J: TRBJ1-1; CDR3: CATNRDRASTEAFF; DNA: TGTGCCACCAATCGGGACAGGGCTAGCACTGAAGCTTTCTTT
size: few; D: .; V: TRBV19; J: TRBJ2-1; CDR3: CASSIGLAELNYNEQFF; DNA: TGTGCCAGTAGTATAGGGTTAGCGGAACTAAATTACAATGAGCAGTTCTTC
size: .; D: TRBD2; V: TRBV20-1; J: TRBJ2-3; CDR3: CSASLAGGSTDTQYF; DNA: TGCAGTGCTTCCCTAGCGGGAGGGAGCACAGATACGCAGTATTTT
size: many; D: .; V: TRBV2; J: TRBJ1-2; CDR3: CASRARGGGYTF; DNA: TGTGCCAGCAGAGCCCGCGGGGGAGGCTACACCTTC
size: many; D: TRBD1; V: TRBV9; J: TRBJ1-4; CDR3: CASSVRGRGEKLFF; DNA: TGTGCCAGCAGCGTAAGGGGGCGCGGTGAAAAACTGTTTTTT
size: many; D: TRBD1; V: TRBV3-1; J: TRBJ1-5; CDR3: CASSLRDRGNQPQHF; DNA: TGTGCCAGCAGCCTCCGGGACAGGGGCAATCAGCCCCAGCATTTT
size: many; D: TRBD1; V: TRBV20-1; J: TRBJ2-3; CDR3: CSARVPAGTGVTDTQYF; DNA: TGCAGTGCTAGAGTCCCAGCCGGGACAGGGGTTACAGATACGCAGTATTTT
size: few; D: .; V: TRBV19; J: TRBJ2-1; CDR3: CASSIAQARVANEQFF; DNA: TGTGCCAGTAGTATCGCCCAGGCTCGGGTGGCCAATGAGCAGTTCTTC
size: few; D: .; V: TRBV10-1; J: TRBJ2-3; CDR3: CARPSSPLRPVYDTQYF; DNA: TGCGCCAGGCCCTCGTCCCCCCTTCGGCCCGTTTATGATACGCAGTATTTT
size: many; D: .; V: TRBV2; J: TRBJ2-3; CDR3: CASSLGTPLSTDTQYF; DNA: TGTGCCAGCTCCCTCGGGACCCCACTTAGCACAGATACGCAGTATTTT
size: .; D: TRBD1; V: TRBV29-1; J: TRBJ1-1; CDR3: CSVYLGQKNTEAFF; DNA: TGCAGCGTTTACTTGGGACAGAAGAACACTGAAGCTTTCTTT
size: few; D: .; V: TRBV4-3; J: TRBJ2-1; CDR3: CASSQDPPFSYNEQFF; DNA: TGCGCCAGCAGCCAAGATCCTCCCTTCTCCTACAATGAGCAGTTCTTC
size: many; D: .; V: TRBV20-1; J: TRBJ1-4; CDR3: CSARGNEKLFF; DNA: TGCAGTGCTAGGGGGAATGAAAAACTGTTTTTT
size: .; D: TRBD1; V: TRBV2; J: TRBJ1-5; CDR3: CASSVDRGVNQPQHF; DNA: TGTGCCAGCAGTGTGGACAGGGGCGTCAATCAGCCCCAGCATTTT
size: many; D: TRBD1; V: TRBV20-1; J: TRBJ2-7; CDR3: CSARKQGSSYEQYF; DNA: TGCAGTGCCCGAAAACAGGGGAGCTCCTACGAGCAGTACTTC
size: .; D: .; V: TRBV4-2; J: TRBJ1-2; CDR3: CASSSPGQPYGYTF; DNA: TGTGCCAGCAGCAGCCCGGGACAACCTTATGGCTACACCTTC
size: .; D: TRBD2; V: TRBV5-4; J: TRBJ2-7; CDR3: CASRRMGGGTYEQYF; DNA: TGTGCCAGCAGACGGATGGGGGGGGGGACCTACGAGCAGTACTTC
size: many; D: TRBD2; V: TRBV6-2/TRBV6-3; J: TRBJ2-3; CDR3: CASSYEVIAGYTDTQYF; DNA: TGTGCCAGCAGTTACGAGGTGATAGCGGGATACACAGATACGCAGTATTTT
size: many; D: TRBD1; V: TRBV28; J: TRBJ2-7; CDR3: CASSPGTAHHYEQYF; DNA: TGTGCCAGCAGTCCAGGGACAGCCCACCACTACGAGCAGTACTTC
size: .; D: TRBD2; V: TRBV7-9; J: TRBJ2-7; CDR3: CAIQRDPYEQYF; DNA: TGTGCTATCCAGCGGGACCCCTACGAGCAGTACTTC
size: .; D: .; V: TRBV27; J: TRBJ1-5; CDR3: CASSPWSEDQPQHF; DNA: TGTGCCAGCAGTCCCTGGTCCGAAGATCAGCCCCAGCATTTT
size: few; D: .; V: TRBV11-3; J: TRBJ2-1; CDR3: CASSLDVQVGEQFF; DNA: TGTGCCAGCAGCTTAGATGTCCAAGTTGGTGAGCAGTTCTTC
size: many; D: TRBD2; V: TRBV7-2; J: TRBJ2-1; CDR3: CASSFRLGRTTSGSKDSYNEQFF; DNA: TGTGCCAGCAGCTTTCGCCTAGGACGGACGACTAGCGGGAGCAAAGACTCCTACAATGAGCAGTTCTTC
size: .; D: .; V: TRBV9; J: TRBJ2-3; CDR3: CASSVESALISTDTQYF; DNA: TGTGCCAGCAGCGTAGAGTCGGCGCTAATTAGCACAGATACGCAGTATTTT
size: many; D: TRBD2; V: TRBV7-3; J: TRBJ2-3; CDR3: CASSLSGSGRAADTQYF; DNA: TGTGCCAGCAGCTTATCGGGCAGCGGGAGGGCCGCAGATACGCAGTATTTT
size: .; D: .; V: TRBV7-9; J: TRBJ1-5; CDR3: CASSSRTADQPRHF; DNA: TGTGCCAGCAGCTCTAGGACAGCCGATCAGCCCCGGCATTTT
size: few; D: TRBD1; V: TRBV18; J: TRBJ2-7; CDR3: CASSLGTGAPSRYEQYF; DNA: TGTGCCAGCTCCCTCGGGACAGGGGCTCCCTCCCGCTACGAGCAGTACTTC
size: many; D: .; V: TRBV30; J: TRBJ1-3; CDR3: CAWIRDGFSGNTIYF; DNA: TGTGCCTGGATCAGGGACGGGTTCTCTGGAAACACCATATATTTT
size: .; D: TRBD2; V: TRBV4-1; J: TRBJ2-1; CDR3: CASSQPGGRNEQFF; DNA: TGCGCCAGCAGCCAGCCGGGAGGGCGGAATGAGCAGTTCTTC
size: .; D: .; V: TRBV14; J: TRBJ2-1; CDR3: CASSQASEGEQFF; DNA: TGTGCCAGCAGCCAAGCGTCCGAAGGTGAGCAGTTCTTC
size: many; D: .; V: TRBV18; J: TRBJ1-1; CDR3: CASSPLGGSPGAFF; DNA: TGTGCCAGCTCACCACTGGGGGGGAGTCCGGGAGCTTTCTTT
size: few; D: .; V: TRBV9; J: TRBJ2-3; CDR3: CASSVEGSGGTDTQYF; DNA: TGTGCCAGCAGCGTAGAAGGGTCGGGCGGCACAGATACGCAGTATTTT
size: few; D: .; V: TRBV10-1; J: TRBJ2-7; CDR3: CASSESIFNGAYEQYF; DNA: TGCGCCAGCAGTGAGTCCATTTTCAACGGGGCCTACGAGCAGTACTTC
size: many; D: .; V: TRBV2; J: TRBJ2-7; CDR3: CASRGDSRYEQYF; DNA: TGTGCCAGCAGGGGGGACTCACGCTACGAGCAGTACTTC
size: .; D: .; V: TRBV18; J: TRBJ2-7; CDR3: CASRPGTGRGGYEQYF; DNA: TGTGCCAGCCGCCCGGGGACAGGGCGCGGGGGGTACGAGCAGTACTTC
size: few; D: .; V: TRBV19; J: TRBJ1-5; CDR3: CASSIPQGNQPQHF; DNA: TGTGCCAGTAGTATACCACAGGGAAATCAGCCCCAGCATTTT
size: many; D: TRBD2; V: TRBV2; J: TRBJ2-1; CDR3: CASKLADQNEQFF; DNA: TGTGCCAGCAAACTAGCGGATCAAAATGAGCAGTTCTTC
size: few; D: .; V: TRBV19; J: TRBJ1-6; CDR3: CASGGAPPNSPLHF; DNA: TGTGCCAGTGGCGGGGCACCCCCAAATTCACCCCTCCACTTT
size: many; D: .; V: TRBV27; J: TRBJ1-2; CDR3: CASSQDPANYGYTF; DNA: TGTGCCAGCAGTCAAGACCCAGCTAACTATGGCTACACCTTC
size: many; D: TRBD2; V: TRBV7-2; J: TRBJ2-3; CDR3: CATTGGLAGGTDTQYF; DNA: TGTGCCACCACAGGGGGACTAGCGGGAGGCACAGATACGCAGTATTTT
size: .; D: .; V: TRBV12-3/TRBV12-4; J: TRBJ2-1; CDR3: CASSPYDNEQFF; DNA: TGTGCCAGCAGCCCCTACGACAATGAGCAGTTCTTC
size: .; D: TRBD1; V: TRBV18; J: TRBJ1-1; CDR3: CASSRTTRQGATTEAFF; DNA: TGTGCCAGCTCCCGGACAACCCGACAGGGGGCGACCACTGAAGCTTTCTTT